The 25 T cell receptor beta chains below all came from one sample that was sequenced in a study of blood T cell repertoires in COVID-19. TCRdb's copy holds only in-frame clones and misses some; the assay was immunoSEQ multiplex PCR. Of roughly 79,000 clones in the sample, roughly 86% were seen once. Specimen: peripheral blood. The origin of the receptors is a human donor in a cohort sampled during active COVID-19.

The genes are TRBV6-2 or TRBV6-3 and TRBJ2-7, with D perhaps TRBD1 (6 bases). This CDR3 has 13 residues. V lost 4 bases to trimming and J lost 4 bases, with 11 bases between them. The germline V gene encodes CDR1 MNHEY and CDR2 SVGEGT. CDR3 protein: CASSWTDFYEQYF. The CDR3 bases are TGTGCCAGCAGTTGGACAGATTTTTACGAGCAGTACTTC.

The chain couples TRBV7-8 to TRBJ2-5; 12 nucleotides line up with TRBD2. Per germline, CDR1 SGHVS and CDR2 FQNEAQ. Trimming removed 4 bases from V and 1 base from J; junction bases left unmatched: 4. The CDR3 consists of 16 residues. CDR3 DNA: TGTGCCAGCAGCTCCCCTAGCGGGGGGGCCCAAGAGACCCAGTACTTC. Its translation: CASSSPSGGAQETQYF.

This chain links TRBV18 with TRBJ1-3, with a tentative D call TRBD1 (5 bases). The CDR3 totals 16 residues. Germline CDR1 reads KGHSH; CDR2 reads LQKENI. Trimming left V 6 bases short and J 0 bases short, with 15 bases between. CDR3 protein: CASSESLGGSGNTIYF. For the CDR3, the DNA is TGTGCCAGCTCCGAAAGTTTGGGGGGCTCTGGAAACACCATATATTTT.

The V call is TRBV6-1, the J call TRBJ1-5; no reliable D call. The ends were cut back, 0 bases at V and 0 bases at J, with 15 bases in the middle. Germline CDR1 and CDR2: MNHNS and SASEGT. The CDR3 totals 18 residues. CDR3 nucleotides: TGTGCCAGCAGTGAAGCGCTAGGAGGCGGTAATAGCAATCAGCCCCAGCATTTT. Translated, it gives CASSEALGGGNSNQPQHF.

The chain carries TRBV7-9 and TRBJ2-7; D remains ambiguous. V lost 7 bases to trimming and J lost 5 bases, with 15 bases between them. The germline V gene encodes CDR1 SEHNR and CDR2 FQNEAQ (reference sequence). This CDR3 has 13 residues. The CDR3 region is CASTLYGVDEQYF. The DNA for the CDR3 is TGTGCCAGCACCCTATACGGTGTGGACGAGCAGTACTTC.

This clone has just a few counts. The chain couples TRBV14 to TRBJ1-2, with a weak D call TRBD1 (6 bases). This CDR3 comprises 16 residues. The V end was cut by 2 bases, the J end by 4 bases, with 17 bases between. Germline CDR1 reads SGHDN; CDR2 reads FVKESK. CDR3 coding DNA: TGTGCCAGCAGCCAAACGAGGGGGATTCCCGGCTATGGCTACACCTTC. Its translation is CASSQTRGIPGYGYTF. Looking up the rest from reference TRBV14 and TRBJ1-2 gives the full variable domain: EAGVTQFPSHSVIEKGQTVTLRCDPISGHDNLYWYRRVMGKEIKFLLHFVKESKQDESGMPNNRFLAERTGGTYSTLKVQPAELEDSGVYFCASSQTRGIPGYGYTFGSGTRLTVV.

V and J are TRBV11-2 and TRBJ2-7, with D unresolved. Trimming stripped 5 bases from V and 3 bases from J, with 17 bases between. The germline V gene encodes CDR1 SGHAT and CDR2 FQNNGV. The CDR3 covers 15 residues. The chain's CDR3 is CASSAHHTTGYEQYF. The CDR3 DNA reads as TGTGCCAGCAGCGCTCACCACACGACGGGCTACGAGCAGTACTTC.

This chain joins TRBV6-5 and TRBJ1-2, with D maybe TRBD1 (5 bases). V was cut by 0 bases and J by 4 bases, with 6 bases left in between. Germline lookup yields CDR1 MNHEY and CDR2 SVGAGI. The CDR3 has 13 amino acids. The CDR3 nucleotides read TGTGCCAGCAGTTACTCGGGGCTCTATGGCTACACCTTC. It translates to CASSYSGLYGYTF.

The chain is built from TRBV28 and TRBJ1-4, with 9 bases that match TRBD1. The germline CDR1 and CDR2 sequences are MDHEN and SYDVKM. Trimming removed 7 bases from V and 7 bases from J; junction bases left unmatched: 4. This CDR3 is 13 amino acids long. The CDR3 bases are TGTGCCAGCACGTGGGGACAGGGTGAAAAACTGTTTTTT. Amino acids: CASTWGQGEKLFF. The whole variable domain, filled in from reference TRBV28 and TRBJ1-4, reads DVKVTQSSRYLVKRTGEKVFLECVQDMDHENMFWYRQDPGLGLRLIYFSYDVKMKEKGDIPEGYSVSREKKERFSLILESASTNQTSMYLCASTWGQGEKLFFGSGTQLSVL.

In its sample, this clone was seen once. CDR3 amino acids: CSVLILAGEAFF. The CDR3 region has the DNA TGCAGCGTTCTAATATTAGCTGGAGAAGCTTTCTTT. The J gene is TRBJ1-1, the V gene TRBV29-1; no clear D. The germline V gene has CDR1 SQVTM and CDR2 ANQGSEA. The CDR3 is 12 residues long. V was trimmed by 5 bases and J by 8 bases, leaving 15 bases between them.

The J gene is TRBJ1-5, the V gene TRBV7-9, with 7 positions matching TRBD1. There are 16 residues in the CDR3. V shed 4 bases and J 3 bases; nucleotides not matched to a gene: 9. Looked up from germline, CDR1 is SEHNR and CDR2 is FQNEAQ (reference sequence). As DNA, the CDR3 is TGTGCCAGCAGCTCGACCGGGGACAGAACCAATCAGCCCCAGCATTTT. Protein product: CASSSTGDRTNQPQHF.

In DNA form, the CDR3 reads TGTGCCAGCAGCCCCAAGCGGGGGGGGATAGACGAGCAGTACTTC. Translating it yields CASSPKRGGIDEQYF. The J gene is TRBJ2-7, the V gene TRBV7-2, with 10 bases identical to TRBD2. This CDR3 has 15 residues. The germline V gene encodes CDR1 SGHTA and CDR2 FQGNSA. The V gene end was trimmed by 5 bases and the J gene end by 5 bases; junction bases not matched to a gene: 9.

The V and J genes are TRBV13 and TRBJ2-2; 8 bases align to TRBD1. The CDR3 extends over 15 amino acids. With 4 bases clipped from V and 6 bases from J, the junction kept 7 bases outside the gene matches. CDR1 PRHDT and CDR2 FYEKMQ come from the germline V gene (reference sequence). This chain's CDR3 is CASSYRQGAAGELFF. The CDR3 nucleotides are TGTGCCAGCAGCTATAGGCAGGGGGCGGCCGGGGAGCTGTTTTTT.

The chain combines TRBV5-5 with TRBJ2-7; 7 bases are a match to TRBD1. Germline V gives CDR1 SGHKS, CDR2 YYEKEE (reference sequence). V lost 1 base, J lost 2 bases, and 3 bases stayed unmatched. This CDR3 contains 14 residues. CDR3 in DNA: TGTGCCAGCAGCTTGCTGGGACAGACCTACGAGCAGTACTTC. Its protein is CASSLLGQTYEQYF.

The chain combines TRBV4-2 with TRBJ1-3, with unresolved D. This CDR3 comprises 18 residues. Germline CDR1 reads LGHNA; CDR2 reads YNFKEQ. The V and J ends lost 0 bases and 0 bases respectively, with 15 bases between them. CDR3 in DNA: TGTGCCAGCAGCCAAGATCCCCTCCTGGCCCTCTCTGGAAACACCATATATTTT. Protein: CASSQDPLLALSGNTIYF.

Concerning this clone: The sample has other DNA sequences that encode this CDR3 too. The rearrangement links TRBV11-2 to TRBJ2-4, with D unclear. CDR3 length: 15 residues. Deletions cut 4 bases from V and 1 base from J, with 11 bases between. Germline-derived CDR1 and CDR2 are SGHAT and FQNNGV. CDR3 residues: CASSSRNLAKNIQYF. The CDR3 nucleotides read TGTGCCAGCAGCTCCAGGAATCTCGCCAAAAACATTCAGTACTTC.

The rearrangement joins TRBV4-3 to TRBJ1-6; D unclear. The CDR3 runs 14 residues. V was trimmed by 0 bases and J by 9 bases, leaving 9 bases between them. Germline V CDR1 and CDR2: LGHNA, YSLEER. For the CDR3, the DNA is TGCGCCAGCAGCCAAGATAGGAGGAGTTCACCCCTCCACTTT. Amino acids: CASSQDRRSSPLHF.

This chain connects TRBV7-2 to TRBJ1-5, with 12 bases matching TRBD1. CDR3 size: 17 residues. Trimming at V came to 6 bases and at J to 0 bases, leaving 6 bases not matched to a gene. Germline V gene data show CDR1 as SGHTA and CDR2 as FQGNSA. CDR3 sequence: CASRKGQGAYSNQPQHF. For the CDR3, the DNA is TGTGCCAGCAGAAAGGGACAGGGGGCATATAGCAATCAGCCCCAGCATTTT.

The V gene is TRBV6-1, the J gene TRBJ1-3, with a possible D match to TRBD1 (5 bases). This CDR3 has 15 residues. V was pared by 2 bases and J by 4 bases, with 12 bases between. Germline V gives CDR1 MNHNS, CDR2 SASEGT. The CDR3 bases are TGTGCCAGCAGTGAATCAGGGTCGGCGGGAAACACCATATATTTT. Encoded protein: CASSESGSAGNTIYF.

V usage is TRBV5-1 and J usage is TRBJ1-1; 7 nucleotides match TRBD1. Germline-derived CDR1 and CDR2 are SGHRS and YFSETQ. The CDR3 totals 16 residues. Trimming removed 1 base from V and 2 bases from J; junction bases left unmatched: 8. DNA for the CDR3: TGCGCCAGCAGCTTGCAACCCGGGACAGTTAACACTGAAGCTTTCTTT. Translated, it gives CASSLQPGTVNTEAFF.

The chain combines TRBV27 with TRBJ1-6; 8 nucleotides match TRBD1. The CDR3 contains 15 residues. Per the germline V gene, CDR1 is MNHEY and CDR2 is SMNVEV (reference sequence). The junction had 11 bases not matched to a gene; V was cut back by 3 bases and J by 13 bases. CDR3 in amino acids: CASSFSGGNRFPLHF. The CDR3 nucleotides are TGTGCCAGCAGTTTTTCAGGGGGCAATAGGTTTCCCCTCCACTTT.

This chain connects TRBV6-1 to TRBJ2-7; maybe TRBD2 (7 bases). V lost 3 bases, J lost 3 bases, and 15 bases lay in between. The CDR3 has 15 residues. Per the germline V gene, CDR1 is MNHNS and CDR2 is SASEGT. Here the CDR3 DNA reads TGTGCCAGCAGTGATGTAGGGGGGGCGCACTACGAGCAGTACTTC. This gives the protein CASSDVGGAHYEQYF.

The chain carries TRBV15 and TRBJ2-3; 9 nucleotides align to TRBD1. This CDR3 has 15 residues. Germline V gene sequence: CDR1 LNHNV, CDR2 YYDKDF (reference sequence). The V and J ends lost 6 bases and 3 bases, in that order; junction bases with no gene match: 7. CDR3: CATRPGGQGTDTQYF. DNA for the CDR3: TGTGCCACCAGACCCGGGGGACAGGGTACAGATACGCAGTATTTT.

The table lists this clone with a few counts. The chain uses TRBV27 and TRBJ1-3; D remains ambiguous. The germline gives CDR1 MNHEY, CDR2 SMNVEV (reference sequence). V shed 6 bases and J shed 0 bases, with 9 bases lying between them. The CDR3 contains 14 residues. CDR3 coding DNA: TGTGCCAGCAGGGGCACCAACTCTGGAAACACCATATATTTT. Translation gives CASRGTNSGNTIYF.

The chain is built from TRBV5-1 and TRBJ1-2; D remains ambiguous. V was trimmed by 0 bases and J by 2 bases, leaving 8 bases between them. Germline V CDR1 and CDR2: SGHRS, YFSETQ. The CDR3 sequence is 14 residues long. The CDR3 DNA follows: TGCGCCAGCAGCTTGGGCAGGCTCAACTATGGCTACACCTTC. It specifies CASSLGRLNYGYTF.